Shown below are 20 T cell receptor beta chains from a single sample sequenced in a study of cytomegalovirus exposure and HLA in healthy donors. PCR employed 60 Vbeta and 13 Jbeta primers. TCRdb's copy holds only in-frame clones and misses some; the assay was immunoSEQ multiplex PCR. The sample carries roughly 80,000 clones, 67% recorded once. Sequencing input: PBMCs. The origin of the receptors is a woman aged 45-65 years in good health and CMV-seropositive.

On this clone itself: One junction end does not reproduce the germline sequence, and a read error may be involved. The chain is built from TRBV7-9 and TRBJ1-2; D not resolved. This CDR3 has 14 amino acids. Germline V lookup: CDR1 SEHNR, CDR2 FQNEAQ (reference sequence). Written as DNA, the CDR3 is TGTTCCAGCAGCTTAGCGGAGACTAACTATGGCTACACCTTC. Translating it yields CSSSLAETNYGYTF.

This chain links TRBV27 with TRBJ2-1, with D possibly matching TRBD1 (5 bases). The germline V and J ends were trimmed by 5 bases and 10 bases, with 21 bases remaining between them. Germline values: CDR1 MNHEY, CDR2 SMNVEV (reference sequence). The length of the CDR3 is 15 residues. CDR3 sequence reads: CASSEESATVREQFF. DNA of the CDR3: TGTGCCAGCAGTGAAGAGAGTGCGACAGTCCGCGAGCAGTTCTTC.

This clone was found once. The chain employs TRBV4-2 and TRBJ1-2; 9 bases fit TRBD1. The CDR3 extends over 15 amino acids. The ends lost 0 bases at V and 9 bases at J; junction bases unmatched: 8. Germline CDR1 and CDR2: LGHNA and YNFKEQ. CDR3 coding DNA: TGTGCCAGCAGCCAAGATCCCCGAGGACAGGGGAGCTACACCTTC. Protein: CASSQDPRGQGSYTF.

The chain couples TRBV11-3 to TRBJ2-7; no definite D call. The V end was cut by 4 bases, the J end by 4 bases, with 5 bases between. The V gene's germline CDR1 is SGHNT and CDR2 YENEEA. CDR3 length: 11 amino acids. CDR3 sequence (DNA): TGTGCCAGCAGCTCCGGGTACGAGCAGTACTTC. Translating it yields CASSSGYEQYF.

The DNA for the CDR3 is TGCGCCAGCAGCTTGGCTGGAGATCAGCCCCAGCATTTT. Translated, it gives CASSLAGDQPQHF. This chain connects TRBV5-1 to TRBJ1-5, with no clear D. The length of the CDR3 is 13 residues. CDR1 and CDR2 (germline): SGHRS, YFSETQ. V lost 0 bases and J 5 bases, leaving 6 bases between the germline ends.

The CDR3 here is CASSLGQGLYGYTF. CDR3 nucleotides: TGTGCCAGCAGCTTAGGGCAGGGCCTCTATGGCTACACCTTC. The J gene is TRBJ1-2, the V gene TRBV7-3; a weak D match, TRBD1 (5 bases). V lost 2 bases and J lost 4, with 11 bases in between. CDR3 length: 14 amino acids. Germline values: CDR1 SGHTA, CDR2 FQGTGA.

This clone was recorded a few times. The chain carries TRBV6-5 and TRBJ2-7; no clear D gene. The CDR3 is 13 residues long. Trimming took 2 bases from V and 4 from J, leaving 9 bases between them. Germline loops: CDR1 MNHEY, CDR2 SVGAGI. The CDR3 reads CASSYGPSYEQYV. The CDR3 DNA reads TGTGCCAGCAGTTACGGGCCGTCATACGAGCAGTACGTC.

The chain combines TRBV5-4 with TRBJ2-7, with 8 bases identical to TRBD1. This CDR3 is 13 amino acids long. Looked up from germline, CDR1 is SGHNT and CDR2 is YYREEE (reference sequence). V trimming: 3 bases; J trimming: 5 bases; junction bases outside the gene matches: 4. The CDR3 nucleotides read TGTGCCAGCAGCTACGACAGGGGAAACGAGCAGTACTTC. Translating it yields CASSYDRGNEQYF.

The J gene is TRBJ1-1, the V gene TRBV19; the match to TRBD1 covers 8 bases. Losses at the gene ends were 7 bases for V and 1 base for J; bases not matched to a gene: 8. Germline CDR1 and CDR2: LNHDA and SQIVND (reference sequence). This CDR3 comprises 15 residues. DNA for the CDR3: TGTGCCAGTACCAAGATGGACAGGGAGAACACTGAAGCTTTCTTT. This gives the protein CASTKMDRENTEAFF.

The chain recombines TRBV28 with TRBJ2-7, with a weak D call TRBD2 (5 bases). CDR1 and CDR2 (germline): MDHEN, SYDVKM. V was pared by 2 bases and J by 1 base, with 6 bases between. CDR3 length: 13 amino acids. The CDR3 spells CASSLEGSYEQYV. In DNA form, the CDR3 reads TGTGCCAGCAGTTTAGAGGGATCCTACGAGCAGTACGTC.

In nucleotides, the CDR3 is TGTGCCAGCAGCTTAGTGTCGCGGGGGGGCCCTGGCACCGGGGAGCTGTTTTTT. It codes for CASSLVSRGGPGTGELFF. The chain couples TRBV7-9 to TRBJ2-2, with 9 bases matching TRBD2. The CDR3 length is 18 residues. Germline lookup yields CDR1 SEHNR and CDR2 FQNEAQ (reference sequence). The junction had 10 bases not matched to a gene; V was cut back by 1 base and J by 4 bases.

The rearrangement uses TRBV25-1 and TRBJ2-3; 7 bases match TRBD2. Trimming removed 2 bases from V and 2 bases from J; junction bases left unmatched: 7. This CDR3 is built from 16 residues. The germline CDR1 and CDR2 sequences are MGHDK and SYGVNS. The CDR3 DNA reads as TGTGCCAGCAGTGAAATCTTTGCGGGAGACACAGATACGCAGTATTTT. It specifies CASSEIFAGDTDTQYF.

The count of this clone is one. The CDR3 here is CASSLILALQETQYF. The CDR3 DNA sequence: TGTGCCAGCAGCTTGATCCTAGCTTTACAAGAGACCCAGTACTTC. V usage is TRBV7-2 and J usage is TRBJ2-5; D perhaps matches TRBD2 (5 bases). The CDR3 covers 15 residues. Deletions cut 3 bases from V and 2 bases from J, with 13 bases between. Germline V gene sequence: CDR1 SGHTA, CDR2 FQGNSA.

V and J are TRBV11-3 and TRBJ1-1; unclear D gene. The CDR3 covers 16 residues. Trimming left V 3 bases short and J 3 bases short, with 17 bases between. Germline lookup yields CDR1 SGHNT and CDR2 YENEEA. CDR3: CASSFHRGVVDTEAFF. CDR3 nucleotides: TGTGCCAGCAGCTTCCACCGCGGGGTGGTCGACACTGAAGCTTTCTTT.

This chain uses TRBV19 with TRBJ2-6, with D uncertain. Trimming cost V 3 bases and J 0 bases, with 6 bases left between them. Per germline, CDR1 LNHDA and CDR2 SQIVND (reference sequence). The CDR3 runs to 15 residues. This CDR3 is CASSIERSGANVLTF. The CDR3 region has the DNA TGTGCCAGTAGTATTGAGCGCTCTGGGGCCAACGTCCTGACTTTC.

In regard to this clone: Germline and junction disagree at one end, which may indicate a read error. The chain couples TRBV19 to TRBJ2-3; a weak D match, TRBD2 (5 bases). Germline CDR1 reads LNHDA; CDR2 reads SQIVND (reference sequence). The CDR3 length is 15 residues. The DNA for the CDR3 is TGTGCCAGTATGGGGAGTTCGTCAAGCACAGATATGCAGTATTTT. Translated: CASMGSSSSTDMQYF.

In its sample, this clone was seen a few times. This chain links TRBV4-2 with TRBJ2-3; 7 nucleotides align to TRBD1. CDR1 LGHNA and CDR2 YNFKEQ come from the germline V gene. The V and J ends lost 0 bases and 6 bases, in that order; junction bases with no gene match: 9. The CDR3 extends over 16 amino acids. CDR3 sequence reads: CASSQDGGRGGDTQYF. As DNA, the CDR3 is TGTGCCAGCAGCCAAGATGGGGGCAGAGGGGGCGATACGCAGTATTTT.

The CDR3 is CASSLGENGYTF. The CDR3 nucleotides are TGTGCCAGCAGCTTAGGAGAGAATGGCTACACCTTC. The rearrangement uses TRBV7-9 and TRBJ1-2, with D unresolved. V lost 1 base, J lost 6 bases, and 6 bases lay in between. The V gene's germline CDR1 is SEHNR and CDR2 FQNEAQ (reference sequence). CDR3 length: 12 residues.

This clone was counted a few times. The J gene is TRBJ2-5, the V gene TRBV4-1; 7 bases are shared with TRBD1. The tail of the sequence fits TRBJ2-7 better, so the J call may be wrong. The CDR3 runs 16 residues. Germline V gene sequence: CDR1 MGHRA, CDR2 YSYEKL. The DNA for the CDR3 is TGCGCCAGCAGTCGACAGGGTTTGTCTAACTCCTACGAGCAGTACTTC. Its translation: CASSRQGLSNSYEQYF.

In its sample, this clone was seen once. At one of its ends the junction is not consistent with the germline gene, which may arise from a read error. The gene calls are TRBV30 and TRBJ2-1; possible D gene TRBD1, 7 bases. Per germline, CDR1 GTSNPN and CDR2 SVGIG (reference sequence). This CDR3 is 12 amino acids long. The CDR3 loop reads CAWSGQSLWEVF. The DNA of the CDR3 is TGTGCCTGGTCGGGACAGTCCCTTTGGGAGGTCTTC.